The rows below give T cell receptor beta chains drawn from one sample of a study of blood T cells in healthy people across ages. One entry per CDR3 protein results from TCRdb running MiXCR on the 5' RACE reads. This table has over a million distinct CDR3 sequences, more than 40% appearing once. Sequenced input: blood. These receptor sequences come from a woman aged 55-70 years in good health. Each CDR3 is given with its conserved first and last residue. The D gene is left open where the match is weak. Size is stated for part of the rows, as once, few or many counts, or as a class when the clone is expanded.

>TRBD2|TRBV29-1|few|TRBJ2-1
CSVEVRTSGSQREQFF
TGCAGCGTTGAAGTCCGGACTAGCGGGAGTCAAAGGGAGCAGTTCTTC
>NA|TRBV11-2|NA|TRBJ2-1
CASSLEGGKAYNEQFF
TGTGCCAGCAGCTTAGAAGGCGGGAAAGCCTACAATGAGCAGTTCTTC
>TRBD1|TRBV2|NA|TRBJ1-2
CASSSDRGMNYGYTF
TGTGCCAGCAGTTCCGACAGGGGGATGAACTATGGCTACACCTTC
>TRBD1|TRBV20-1|NA|TRBJ1-1
CSARGPWTGKNTEAFF
TGCAGTGCTAGAGGCCCCTGGACAGGGAAGAACACTGAAGCTTTCTTT
>NA|TRBV15|few|TRBJ2-7
CATSRTRLVAEQYF
TGTGCCACCAGCAGAACGCGACTAGTCGCCGAGCAGTACTTC
>NA|TRBV5-1|few|TRBJ2-5
CASSRTELQETQYF
TGCGCCAGCAGCCGTACAGAGCTCCAAGAGACCCAGTACTTC
>NA|TRBV29-1|NA|TRBJ2-3
CSVEDRYRVASDTQYF
TGCAGCGTTGAGGATCGATACAGGGTCGCCTCAGATACGCAGTATTTT
>NA|TRBV27|NA|TRBJ2-1
CASSLSETRGPSYNEQFF
TGTGCCAGCAGTTTATCGGAGACTAGGGGACCCTCCTACAATGAGCAGTTCTTC
>NA|TRBV27|NA|TRBJ2-7
CASSGRARYEQYF
TGTGCCAGCAGTGGCCGGGCGCGATACGAGCAGTACTTC
>TRBD1|TRBV5-4|NA|TRBJ2-7
CASSSDLGTGKYEQYF
TGTGCCAGCAGCTCCGATTTGGGGACAGGGAAGTACGAGCAGTACTTC
>NA|TRBV7-9|few|TRBJ2-3
CASSLGVSSGERRGTDTQYF
TGTGCCAGCAGCTTAGGGGTGTCTAGTGGCGAGCGAAGAGGCACAGATACGCAGTATTTT
>NA|TRBV20-1|few|TRBJ1-5
CSANNSRTVTPGNQPQHF
TGCAGTGCTAATAACTCTCGGACAGTCACCCCAGGCAATCAGCCCCAGCATTTT
>NA|TRBV7-9|NA|TRBJ2-1
CASYSSELTGRDDEQFF
TGTGCCAGCTACTCTAGCGAACTAACAGGGCGTGATGATGAGCAGTTCTTC
>NA|TRBV7-6|many|TRBJ2-6
CASSLALGQSSGANVLTF
TGTGCCAGCAGCTTAGCGTTGGGACAAAGCTCTGGGGCCAACGTCCTGACTTTC
>TRBD2|TRBV10-3|NA|TRBJ2-7
CAIRRAAGGNSYEQYF
TGTGCCATCAGAAGGGCGGCGGGAGGGAACTCCTACGAGCAGTACTTC
>TRBD2|TRBV7-6|NA|TRBJ2-1
CAGSQLAGVGNEQFF
TGTGCCGGCAGCCAACTAGCGGGAGTGGGGAATGAGCAGTTCTTC
>TRBD1|TRBV3-1|NA|TRBJ1-1
CVSSRTGGGNTEAFF
TGTGTCAGCAGCAGAACAGGGGGAGGGAACACTGAAGCTTTCTTT
>NA|TRBV7-9|many|TRBJ2-7
CASSSDREVSYEQYF
TGTGCCAGCAGCTCCGACAGGGAGGTCTCCTACGAGCAGTACTTC
>NA|TRBV5-1|NA|TRBJ2-7
CASTPSYNEQYF
TGCGCCAGCACCCCCAGCTACAATGAGCAGTACTTC
>NA|TRBV19|NA|TRBJ2-1
CAGSIDGGGASNNEQFF
TGTGCCGGTAGTATAGATGGCGGAGGCGCCTCCAACAATGAGCAGTTCTTC
>TRBD1|TRBV20-1|NA|TRBJ1-1
CSATPRQGPNTEAFF
TGCAGTGCTACCCCCCGACAGGGCCCGAACACTGAAGCTTTCTTT
>NA|TRBV4-2|NA|TRBJ2-1
CASSQDLAKLGIDEQFF
TGTGCCAGCAGCCAAGATCTCGCCAAATTAGGTATCGATGAGCAGTTCTTC
>TRBD2|TRBV15|NA|TRBJ2-1
CATSTGTSESSYNEQFF
TGTGCCACCAGCACTGGGACTAGCGAGAGCTCCTACAATGAGCAGTTCTTC
>TRBD2|TRBV28|NA|TRBJ2-7
CASEAGLAPMSSYEQYF
TGTGCCAGCGAGGCGGGACTAGCCCCAATGAGCTCCTACGAGCAGTACTTC
>NA|TRBV21-1|once|TRBJ2-7
CANGISSPHEQYF
TGTGCCAACGGAATTTCGTCTCCCCACGAGCAGTACTTC
>TRBD1|TRBV20-1|NA|TRBJ1-1
CSARPGQSGTEAFF
TGCAGTGCTAGGCCGGGACAGTCGGGCACTGAAGCTTTCTTT
>TRBD2|TRBV9|once|TRBJ2-1
CASSVGTGGSSYNEQFF
TGTGCCAGCAGCGTCGGGACGGGAGGTAGCTCCTACAATGAGCAGTTCTTC
>NA|TRBV5-1|NA|TRBJ2-5
CASSLATPSYGGDEQYF
TGCGCCAGCAGCTTGGCGACCCCCTCATACGGGGGCGATGAGCAGTACTTC
>TRBD2|TRBV24-1|few|TRBJ2-5
CATSDFSGLAEETQYF
TGTGCCACCAGTGATTTTTCCGGACTAGCGGAAGAGACCCAGTACTTC
>NA|TRBV29-1|NA|TRBJ2-7
CSPRRTEVYNEQYF
TGCAGCCCCCGCCGAACAGAGGTTTACAATGAGCAGTACTTC
>NA|TRBV29-1|few|TRBJ2-1
CSVRSPGYEQFF
TGCAGCGTTCGATCTCCCGGCTATGAGCAGTTCTTC
>NA|TRBV19|NA|TRBJ2-1
CASSMGLGERDEQFF
TGTGCCAGTAGTATGGGGCTGGGTGAAAGGGATGAGCAGTTCTTC
>TRBD1|TRBV27|few|TRBJ1-2
CASSMTGAGGYTF
TGTGCCAGCAGTATGACAGGGGCGGGGGGCTACACCTTC
>NA|TRBV3-1|NA|TRBJ2-7
CASSLNIGGSYEQYF
TGTGCCAGCAGCCTTAATATCGGTGGGTCCTACGAGCAGTACTTC
>TRBD2|TRBV13|few|TRBJ2-5
CASSLVVASGRFGETQYF
TGTGCCAGCAGCTTAGTCGTAGCTAGCGGGAGGTTCGGAGAGACCCAGTACTTC
>NA|TRBV30|once|TRBJ2-1
CAWSVGGDGEQFF
TGTGCCTGGAGTGTGGGTGGGGATGGTGAGCAGTTCTTC
>NA|TRBV3-1|NA|TRBJ2-3
CASSQAAGAQYF
TGTGCCAGCAGCCAGGCCGCAGGGGCGCAGTATTTT
>TRBD2|TRBV25-1|NA|TRBJ2-1
CASSATAGVYNEQFF
TGTGCCAGCAGTGCAACAGCGGGGGTCTACAATGAGCAGTTCTTC
>TRBD1|TRBV10-3|NA|TRBJ1-5
CAINTGEQPQHF
TGTGCCATCAATACAGGGGAACAGCCCCAGCATTTT
>TRBD1|TRBV2|NA|TRBJ2-7
CASRADRGSYEQYF
TGTGCCAGCAGGGCGGACAGGGGATCGTACGAGCAGTACTTC
>NA|TRBV3-1|many|TRBJ2-5
CASSQDGSAKETQYF
TGTGCCAGCAGCCAAGACGGGAGCGCGAAAGAGACCCAGTACTTC
>NA|TRBV7-2|NA|TRBJ1-4
CASSLIAATNEKLFF
TGTGCCAGCAGCTTAATCGCAGCAACTAATGAAAAACTGTTTTTT
>NA|TRBV4-2|NA|TRBJ2-1
CASSQDRIATGNEQFF
TGTGCCAGCAGCCAAGATAGAATAGCGACGGGGAATGAGCAGTTCTTC
>NA|TRBV20-1|NA|TRBJ2-1
CSARDRTSYNEQFF
TGCAGTGCTAGAGACAGGACTTCCTACAATGAGCAGTTCTTC
>NA|TRBV11-3|once|TRBJ1-1
CASSLFGESTEAFF
TGTGCCAGCAGCTTATTTGGGGAATCAACTGAAGCTTTCTTT
>TRBD2|TRBV24-1|few|TRBJ2-1
CATSDPAGSSYNEQFF
TGTGCCACCAGTGACCCAGCGGGAAGCTCCTACAATGAGCAGTTCTTC
>NA|TRBV6-5|NA|TRBJ2-1
CASSNTLAAEQFF
TGTGCCAGCAGTAACACGTTGGCGGCCGAGCAGTTCTTC
>TRBD1|TRBV4-2|NA|TRBJ2-7
CASSHLGTGSEQYF
TGTGCCAGCAGCCACCTCGGGACAGGGAGCGAGCAGTACTTC
>NA|TRBV10-3|NA|TRBJ1-2
CAISEPTSHGYTF
TGTGCCATCAGTGAGCCTACCAGTCATGGCTACACCTTC
>NA|TRBV29-1|NA|TRBJ2-7
CSVVGLEEDFSYEQYF
TGCAGCGTCGTAGGGCTGGAGGAGGACTTCTCCTACGAGCAGTACTTC
>NA|TRBV27|many|TRBJ2-1
CASRVLAQRNEQFF
TGTGCCAGCAGGGTACTAGCCCAACGAAATGAGCAGTTCTTC
>TRBD2|TRBV7-6|few|TRBJ2-5
CASSLAGTSGIYNEQYF
TGTGCCAGCAGCTTAGCTGGGACTAGCGGCATTTACAATGAGCAGTACTTC
>NA|TRBV11-2|few|TRBJ1-4
CASRRGFREKLFF
TGTGCCAGCAGACGGGGGTTTCGTGAAAAACTGTTTTTT
>TRBD1|TRBV7-2|many|TRBJ2-7
CASSPTGGLYEQYF
TGTGCCAGCAGCCCGACAGGGGGGCTATACGAGCAGTACTTC